These 23 T cell receptor beta chains originate from one sample sequenced in a study of T cells in Graves' hyperthyroidism and ophthalmopathy. TCR beta CDR3 region amplification was performed from RNA transcripts. Using the HTBI primer set, a first-round RT-PCR was run on the TCR CDR3. MiXCR, applied by TCRdb to the multiplex PCR reads, yields one record per CDR3 protein. The data show 650,000 to 800,000 distinct CDR3 sequences, 40% to 55% seen once. Sequenced: peripheral blood or thyroid tissue (not recorded which). The receptors come from an adult man with Graves' disease, either hyperthyroidism or ophthalmopathy (not recorded which).

This clonotype was seen many times. CDR3 in amino acids: CATSRPSDSYRSGYTF. The CDR3 DNA follows: TGTGCCACCAGCAGACCGTCGGACAGCTACAGGAGTGGCTACACCTTC. The genes are TRBV15 and TRBJ1-2; maybe TRBD1 (6 bases). CDR1 and CDR2 from the germline V gene are LNHNV and YYDKDF (reference sequence). The CDR3 sequence is 16 residues long. V was cut by 2 bases and J by 7 bases, with 20 bases left in between.

The CDR3: CASSFEGWNEKLFF. For the CDR3, the DNA is TGTGCCAGCAGCTTTGAGGGTTGGAATGAAAAACTGTTTTTT. The V gene is TRBV7-2, the J gene TRBJ1-4; unclear D gene. With 3 bases removed from V and 5 bases from J, the gap between germline ends came to 10 bases. The CDR3 runs 14 residues. Looked up from germline, CDR1 is SGHTA and CDR2 is FQGNSA.

This clonotype occurred a few times. The rearrangement uses TRBV7-9 and TRBJ2-7, with 14 bases fitting TRBD2. Germline trimming cut 5 bases from V and 3 bases from J; bases unmatched to any gene: 15. The CDR3 contains 19 residues. Looked up from germline, CDR1 is SEHNR and CDR2 is FQNEAQ (reference sequence). The DNA for the CDR3 is TGTGCCAGCAGCCCCCCGGGACTAGCGGGGGAGCTCCCCTTCTACGAGCAGTACTTC. Its translation is CASSPPGLAGELPFYEQYF.

The chain recombines TRBV29-1 with TRBJ1-1; no clear D. The germline CDR1 and CDR2 sequences are SQVTM and ANQGSEA. V was trimmed by 5 bases and J by 2 bases, leaving 6 bases between them. The CDR3 length is 11 residues. In DNA, the CDR3 is TGCAGCGTTAAGTTTAACACTGAAGCTTTCTTT. Translating it yields CSVKFNTEAFF.

The chain uses TRBV7-9 and TRBJ2-7, with a weak D call TRBD2 (6 bases). V was trimmed by 5 bases and J by 3 bases, leaving 20 bases between them. This CDR3 has 16 amino acids. Germline CDR1 SEHNR, CDR2 FQNEAQ (reference sequence). The CDR3 DNA reads TGTGCCAGCAGCCCCGGGACGGAGGGAAGGGGCTACGAGCAGTACTTC. Residues: CASSPGTEGRGYEQYF.

This chain uses TRBV7-8 with TRBJ2-5; possible D gene TRBD2, 6 bases. Per the germline V gene, CDR1 is SGHVS and CDR2 is FQNEAQ. The CDR3 has 16 residues. V lost 6 bases and J 0 bases, leaving 17 bases between the germline ends. CDR3 bases: TGTGCCAGCAGTCAGCCCTTAGCGGCGTACCAAGAGACCCAGTACTTC. Translated, it gives CASSQPLAAYQETQYF.

This clonotype showed up just a few times. The chain combines TRBV5-1 with TRBJ1-2; 11 nucleotides line up with TRBD1. V was pared by 4 bases and J by 6 bases, with 5 bases of the junction left unmatched. CDR1 is SGHRS, CDR2 YFSETQ, per germline. CDR3 length equals 14 residues. The CDR3 is CASSQDRGLDGYTF. The CDR3 nucleotides are TGCGCCAGCAGCCAGGACAGGGGGCTCGATGGCTACACCTTC.

The chain recombines TRBV5-1 with TRBJ1-1; D not resolved. Germline V gene data show CDR1 as SGHRS and CDR2 as YFSETQ. This CDR3 has 14 residues. The V end was cut by 7 bases, the J end by 1 base, with 14 bases between. DNA for the CDR3: TGCGCCAGCTCCCAAGGCGGCAAGAACACTGAAGCTTTCTTT. It translates to CASSQGGKNTEAFF. The full variable domain, with the rest looked up from reference TRBV5-1 and TRBJ1-1, is KAGVTQTPRYLIKTRGQQVTLSCSPISGHRSVSWYQQTPGQGLQFLFEYFSETQRNKGNFPGRFSGRQFSNSRSEMNVSTLELGDSALYLCASSQGGKNTEAFFGQGTRLTVV.

This clonotype showed up just a few times. This chain links TRBV7-8 with TRBJ1-3; the D is unclear. Trimming shortened V by 4 bases and J by 7 bases, and 11 bases separated the two germline ends. CDR3 length: 13 amino acids. The germline V gene encodes CDR1 SGHVS and CDR2 FQNEAQ. CDR3 loop: CASSSSRWNTIYF. The CDR3 nucleotides are TGTGCCAGCAGCTCTAGCCGATGGAACACCATATATTTT.

Worth noting for this clonotype: Since a much larger clone is just one base distant, this may be a read error. The rearrangement uses TRBV25-1 and TRBJ1-2; D gene uncertain. The CDR3 spans 13 residues. Germline V CDR1 and CDR2: MGHDK, SYGVNS. Trimming pared 11 bases from V and 7 bases from J, leaving 20 bases between. The CDR3 bases are TGTGCCTGGAGTAACGGGGATAGGAGTGGCTACACCTTC. As protein: CAWSNGDRSGYTF.

V is TRBV10-3 and J is TRBJ2-7; D ambiguous. Per the germline V gene, CDR1 is ENHRY and CDR2 is SYGVKD. The CDR3 runs to 11 residues. Trimming removed 4 bases from V and 4 bases from J, with 5 bases in between. In DNA form, the CDR3 reads TGTGCCATCAGTGCAAAGTACGAGCAGTACTTC. Translated: CAISAKYEQYF.

The rearrangement uses TRBV2 and TRBJ1-5; D call uncertain. CDR3 size: 15 residues. In germline, CDR1 is SNHLY, CDR2 FYNNEI. V was pared by 6 bases and J by 7 bases, with 19 bases between. CDR3 nucleotides: TGTGCCAGCAGCGCACCGGGAATACTGCAGCAGCCCCAGCATTTT. This sequence encodes CASSAPGILQQPQHF. Together with reference TRBV2 and TRBJ1-5, the CDR3 gives the full variable domain: EPEVTQTPSHQVTQMGQEVILRCVPISNHLYFYWYRQILGQKVEFLVSFYNNEISEKSEIFDDQFSVERPDGSNFTLKIRSTKLEDSAMYFCASSAPGILQQPQHFGDGTRLSIL.

This clonotype occurred a few times. The chain combines TRBV9 with TRBJ2-7; no reliable D call. V was cut by 0 bases and J by 4 bases, with 14 bases left in between. The CDR3 is 15 amino acids. Germline V gene data show CDR1 as SGDLS and CDR2 as YYNGEE. The CDR3 reads CASSVAQNLPYEQYF. The CDR3 DNA reads TGTGCCAGCAGCGTAGCCCAGAACTTACCGTACGAGCAGTACTTC.

Note on this clonotype: Relative to the germline gene, one junction end is altered; a read error may explain this. This chain connects TRBV7-3 to TRBJ2-7; the D call may be TRBD1 or TRBD2 (6 bases each). The CDR3 consists of 17 residues. The germline gives CDR1 SGHTA, CDR2 FQGTGA. CDR3 nucleotides: TGCGCCAGCAGCCAAGGGTGGGGGGCTGGCGGGGCGTACGAGCAGTACTTC. Its translation is CASSQGWGAGGAYEQYF. Looking up the rest from reference TRBV7-3 and TRBJ2-7 gives the full variable domain: GAGVSQTPSNKVTEKGKYVELRCDPISGHTALYWYRQSLGQGPEFLIYFQGTGAADDSGLPNDRFFAVRPEGSVSTLKIQRTERGDSAVYLCASSQGWGAGGAYEQYFGPGTRLTVT.

This clonotype was counted many times. This chain links TRBV2 with TRBJ1-2, with 11 bases lining up with TRBD1. Germline CDR1 reads SNHLY; CDR2 reads FYNNEI. The CDR3 length is 13 residues. V was clipped by 6 bases and J by 6 bases; unmatched bases: 3. CDR3 nucleotide sequence: TGTGCCAGCAGGGACAGGGGGCCTGATGGCTACACCTTC. Translation: CASRDRGPDGYTF.

This clonotype has just one count. This sequence joins TRBV7-2 and TRBJ2-7; 9 bases map to TRBD1. The CDR3 is 14 residues long. In germline, CDR1 is SGHTA, CDR2 FQGNSA. Unmatched junction bases numbered 5, after V lost 5 bases and J lost 3 bases. DNA for the CDR3: TGTGCCAGCAGCCAGGGACAGGGACACTACGAGCAGTACTTC. Encoded protein: CASSQGQGHYEQYF.

Only a few counts were recorded for this clonotype. The gene calls are TRBV9 and TRBJ2-5; 8 bases agree with TRBD2. Germline V gene lookup returns CDR1 SGDLS and CDR2 YYNGEE. The CDR3 extends over 13 amino acids. V trimming: 5 bases; J trimming: 5 bases; junction bases outside the gene matches: 5. Written as DNA, the CDR3 is TGTGCCAGCAGACCACGCGGGGGGGAGACCCAGTACTTC. This sequence encodes CASRPRGGETQYF.

This clonotype has ten or more counts. The chain combines TRBV25-1 with TRBJ1-1; 7 nucleotides align to TRBD1. The germline CDR1 and CDR2 sequences are MGHDK and SYGVNS. The V segment lost 4 bases and the J segment 0 bases; nucleotides outside the gene matches: 5. The CDR3 totals 15 residues. This chain's CDR3 is CASSAPGTVNTEAFF. The CDR3 DNA follows: TGTGCCAGCAGTGCTCCCGGGACAGTGAACACTGAAGCTTTCTTT.

On this clonotype: This sequence may be a read error, since a much larger clone differs from it by one base. The rearrangement links TRBV6-1 to TRBJ1-6; maybe TRBD1 (6 bases). Germline V gene sequence: CDR1 MNHNS, CDR2 SASEGT. The CDR3 is 14 amino acids. V was trimmed by 6 bases and J by 7 bases, leaving 13 bases between them. This CDR3 is CASSWGQPNSPLHF. The CDR3 DNA follows: TGTGCCAGCAGCTGGGGGCAGCCAAATTCACCCCTCCACTTT.

This clonotype was seen a handful of times. This rearrangement joins TRBV9 to TRBJ2-2; 12 nucleotides match TRBD2. The CDR3 runs 17 residues. V shed 4 bases and J 4 bases; nucleotides not matched to a gene: 8. Germline V gene sequence: CDR1 SGDLS, CDR2 YYNGEE. The CDR3 here is CASSTRLAGVGTGELFF. The CDR3 bases are TGTGCCAGCAGCACCCGACTAGCGGGAGTAGGCACCGGGGAGCTGTTTTTT. Based on the CDR3 plus reference TRBV9 and TRBJ2-2, the full variable domain is DSGVTQTPKHLITATGQRVTLRCSPRSGDLSVYWYQQSLDQGLQFLIQYYNGEERAKGNILERFSAQQFPDLHSELNLSSLELGDSALYFCASSTRLAGVGTGELFFGEGSRLTVL.

This clonotype was seen more than once but under ten times. This sequence joins TRBV2 and TRBJ2-5; D perhaps matches TRBD1 (6 bases). CDR1 is SNHLY and CDR2 is FYNNEI in the germline V gene. V lost 2 bases, J lost 1 base, and 17 bases lay in between. The CDR3 has 17 amino acids. CDR3 coding DNA: TGTGCCAGCAGTGAACGGAGTTACAGGGCGGGCCAAGAGACCCAGTACTTC. Amino acid sequence: CASSERSYRAGQETQYF.

A note on this clonotype: This may come from a read error, since a much larger clone is one base off. This chain links TRBV7-8 with TRBJ2-7, with 11 positions matching TRBD2. The CDR3 loop spans 15 amino acids. Germline CDR1 SGHVS, CDR2 FQNEAQ. With V trimmed by 3 bases and J by 3 bases, 4 bases remained unmatched. The DNA for the CDR3 is TGTGCCAGCAGCTTCCTAGCGGGAGGACGCTACGAGCAGTACTTC. It translates to CASSFLAGGRYEQYF. The whole variable domain, filled in from reference TRBV7-8 and TRBJ2-7, reads GAGVSQSPRYKVAKRGQDVALRCDPISGHVSLFWYQQALGQGPEFLTYFQNEAQLDKSGLPSDRFFAERPEGSVSTLKIQRTQQEDSAVYLCASSFLAGGRYEQYFGPGTRLTVT.

In this sample, this clonotype turned up a few times. V is TRBV13 and J is TRBJ1-3; D remains unclear. CDR1 is PRHDT, CDR2 FYEKMQ, per germline (reference sequence). The CDR3 sequence is 14 residues long. Deletions cut 0 bases from V and 8 bases from J, with 11 bases between. The chain's CDR3 is CASSLGPPVDTIYF. In DNA form, the CDR3 reads TGTGCCAGCAGCTTAGGCCCCCCCGTTGACACCATATATTTT.